Below, one T cell receptor (beta chain) is given with its context. This clonotype occurred many times. It lacks a known antigen. No base quality information exists; no much larger clone differs at one position. Libraries of naive CD8 T cells were built from approximately 20,000 to 1,000,000 sorted cells, with 10%, 30% or 50% of the purified RNA used. Naive CD8 T cells were FACS-sorted as CD8+CD4-CCR7+CD45RA+ on a BD FACSAria II into RLT Plus buffer. Detection sensitivity was tested by spiking Jurkat RNA equal to some 11 TCR copies' worth into samples containing roughly 19,000-1,100,000 naive CD8 T cells. CD8 T cells were enriched with RosetteSep CD8+ T Cell Enrichment Cocktail and Ficoll-Paque, followed by ACK red cell lysis. Compared with germline, V lacks 11 bases and J lacks 3 bases; bases without a gene match: 0. The germline V gene (reference sequence) provides CDR1 SEHNR and CDR2 FQNEAQ. The CDR3 has 11 amino acids, counting the end cysteine and phenylalanine. The entry retains the CDR3 DNA only, 33 bases that are in frame from base 1.

The data were taken from a study of molecular identifiers for immune sequencing clone quantification (dated by TCRdb to 2017 to 2018). Notes on the research overall: In a replicate experiment, RNA from roughly 21,000 or 96,000 naive CD8 T cells was split into five aliquots, four of which were sequenced. This methods study used CD8 T cells to benchmark TCR RNA copy counting and molecular-identifier clustering-based TCR repertoire sequencing (MIDCIRS).

The research as a whole found: In CMV-specific effector cells, clones with more than 20 RNA copies accounted for over 97% of molecules, whereas in naive cells such clones accounted for under 1%. Without barcode sub-clustering, chimeric consensus sequences inflated TCR diversity; chimeras reached as high as 47%. A single cell's worth of spiked-in Jurkat TCR RNA was reported detectable even among 900,000 to 1,000,000 naive CD8 T cells. Modeling gave roughly 2.9 recovered TCR RNA copies per cell versus approximately 11 by digital PCR, implying around 31% capture efficiency. Spiked-in Jurkat TCR RNA (around eleven copies' worth), which is not part of the donor repertoire, was contained in the naive libraries. Highly expanded clone sizes could be underestimated because identical TCR molecules may share a barcode.

The method behind the library was PCR. Sequencing used an Illumina HiSeq 4000. Bulk TCR libraries were generated as previously described, with the TCR primers listed in Table S5 used. The Qiagen AllPrep DNA/RNA kit was used to purify total RNA. Reads from multiple sequencing runs of the same library were pooled before analysis. Turning to the authors' computational methods: Reads were retained only if their TCR constant sequence matched exactly, and those retained reads were trimmed to 150 nt and grouped according to their 12-nt molecular barcodes. Reads in each barcode group were sub-clustered using a 15% Levenshtein threshold, and a quality-weighted consensus sequence was built for each RNA molecule. Non-functional sequences were filtered out, along with any lower-count sequence sitting one edit away from another sequence. Based on a fit of two negative binomial distributions, barcode sub-clusters having less than 20% of the maximum read count were discarded. TCRdb trimmed the raw reads at Q25, called clones with MiXCR and kept productive beta chains. Each record represents a unique CDR3 protein, reported with the most common genes and DNA among its rows. TCRdb, not the authors, supplied the V and J calls. Counted in this sample were 400,000 to 600,000 distinct CDR3 sequences; around a fifth of them appeared once. The top ten clones comprise about 0.8% of the sample.

The source is a human donor in good health. Some libraries in this study had Jurkat cell RNA spiked in. This receptor chain uses TRBV7-9 and TRBJ2-1; the junction holds 8 bases that match TRBD2. Specimen: naive CD8+ T cells from blood, with Jurkat cell RNA spiked in. Interpreted using the paper, the cell subset or site label stands for: FACS-sorted CD8+CD4-CCR7+CD45RA+ naive T cells. The CDR3 protein is CAAGGYNEQFF. The DNA sequence reads TGTGCCGCGGGGGGCTACAATGAGCAGTTCTTC. The variable domain in full, with residues beyond the CDR3 obtained from the reference TRBV7-9 and TRBJ2-1 genes, is DTGVSQNPRHKITKRGQNVTFRCDPISEHNRLYWYRQTLGQGPEFLTYFQNEAQLEKSRLLSDRFSAERPKGSFSTLEIQRTEQGDSAMYLCAAGGYNEQFFGPGTRLTVL.